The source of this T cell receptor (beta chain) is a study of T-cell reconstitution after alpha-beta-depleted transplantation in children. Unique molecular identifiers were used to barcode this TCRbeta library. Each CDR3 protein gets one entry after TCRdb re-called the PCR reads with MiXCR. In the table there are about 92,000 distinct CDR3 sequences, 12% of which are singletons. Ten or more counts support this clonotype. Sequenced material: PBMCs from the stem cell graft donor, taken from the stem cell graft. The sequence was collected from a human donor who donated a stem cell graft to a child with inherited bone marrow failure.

The CDR3 spells CASSLGSEGGTQYF. Here the CDR3 DNA reads TGTGCCAGCAGCTTGGGTTCCGAGGGAGGGACCCAGTACTTC. The gene calls are TRBV7-9 and TRBJ2-5; D may be TRBD2 (6 bases). Trimming removed 3 bases from V and 7 bases from J, with 15 bases in between. The CDR3 extends over 14 amino acids. Germline-derived CDR1 and CDR2 are SEHNR and FQNEAQ (reference sequence).